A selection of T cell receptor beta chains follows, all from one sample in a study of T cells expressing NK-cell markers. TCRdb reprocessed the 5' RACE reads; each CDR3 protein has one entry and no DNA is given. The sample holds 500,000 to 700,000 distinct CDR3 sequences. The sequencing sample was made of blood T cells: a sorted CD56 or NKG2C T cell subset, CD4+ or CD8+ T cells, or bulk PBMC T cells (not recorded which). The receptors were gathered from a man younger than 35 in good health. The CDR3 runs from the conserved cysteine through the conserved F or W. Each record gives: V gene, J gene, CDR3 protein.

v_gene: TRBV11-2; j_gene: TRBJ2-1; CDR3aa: CASSLGRGRRNEQFF
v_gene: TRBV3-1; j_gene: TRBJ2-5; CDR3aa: CASSQGTSRETQYF
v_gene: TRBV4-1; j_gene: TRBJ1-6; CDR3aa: CASSQQDSPLHF
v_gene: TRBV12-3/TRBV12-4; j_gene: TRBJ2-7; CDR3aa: CASRADSSYEQYF
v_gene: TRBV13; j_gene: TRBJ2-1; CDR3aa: CASSSANEQFF
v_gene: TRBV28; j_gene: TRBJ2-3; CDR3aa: CASRKAADTQYF
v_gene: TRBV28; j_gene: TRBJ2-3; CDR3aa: CASSPPGLAGTDTQYF
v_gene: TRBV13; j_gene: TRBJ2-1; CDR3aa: CASSPLAGGPSEQFF
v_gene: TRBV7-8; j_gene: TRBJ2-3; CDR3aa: CASKQGAGGADTQYF
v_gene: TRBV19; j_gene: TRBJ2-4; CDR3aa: CASSLGQVVGENIQYF
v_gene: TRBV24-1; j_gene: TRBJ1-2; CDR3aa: CATSDSWAGGDYGYTF
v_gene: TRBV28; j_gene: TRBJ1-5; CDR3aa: CASSLGGAPGNQPQHF
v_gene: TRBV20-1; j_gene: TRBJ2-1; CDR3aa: CSGRMVGEQFF
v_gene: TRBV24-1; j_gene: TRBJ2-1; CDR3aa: CATSDFVAESGLAGYNEQFF
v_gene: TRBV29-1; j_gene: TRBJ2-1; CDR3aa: CSVAQGGSYNEQFF
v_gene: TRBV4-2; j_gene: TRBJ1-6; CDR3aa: CASSLDRGEGSLHF
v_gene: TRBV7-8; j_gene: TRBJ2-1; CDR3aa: CASEFPYNEQFF
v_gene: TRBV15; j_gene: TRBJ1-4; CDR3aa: CATSTSPGGTEKLFF
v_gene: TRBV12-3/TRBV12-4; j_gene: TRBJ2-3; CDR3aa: CASSLRKASTDTQYF
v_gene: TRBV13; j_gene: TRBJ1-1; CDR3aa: CASSLVPTEEAFF
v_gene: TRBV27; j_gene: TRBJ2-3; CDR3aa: CASNGLSRDSRSDTQYF
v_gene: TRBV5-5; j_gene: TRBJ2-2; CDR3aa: CASSFSLQGPNTGELFF
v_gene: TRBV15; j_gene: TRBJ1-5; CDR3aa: CATSRVSGTRGLLSNQPQHF
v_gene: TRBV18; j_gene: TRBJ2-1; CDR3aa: CASPAGQVQTLAYNEQFF
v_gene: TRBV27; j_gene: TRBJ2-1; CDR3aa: CASSSGSSEQFF
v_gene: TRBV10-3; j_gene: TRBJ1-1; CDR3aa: CAISGQREAFF
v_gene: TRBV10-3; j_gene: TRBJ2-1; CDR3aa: CAISVGTSNNEQFF
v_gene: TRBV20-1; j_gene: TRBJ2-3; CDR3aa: CSASFPRAALTDTQYF
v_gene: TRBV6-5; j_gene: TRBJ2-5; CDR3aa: CASSHPARDRGLQETQYF
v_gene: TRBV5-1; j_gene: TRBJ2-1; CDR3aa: CASSRPLDPYNEQFF
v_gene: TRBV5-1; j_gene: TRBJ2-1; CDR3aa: CASSQGLAGGPSYNEQFF
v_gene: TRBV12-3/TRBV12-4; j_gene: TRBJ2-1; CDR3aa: CASEKRPRSRATEQFF
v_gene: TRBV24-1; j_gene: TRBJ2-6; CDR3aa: CATSSVMGSGANVLTF
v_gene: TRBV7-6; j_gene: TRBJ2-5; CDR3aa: CASSLSAGLAGAETQYF
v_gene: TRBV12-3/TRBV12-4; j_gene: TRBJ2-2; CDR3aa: CASSLGRGSPELFF
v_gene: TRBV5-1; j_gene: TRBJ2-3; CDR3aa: CASSLEGLAGGRGDTQYF
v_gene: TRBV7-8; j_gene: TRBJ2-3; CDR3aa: CASSLRDHTDTQYF
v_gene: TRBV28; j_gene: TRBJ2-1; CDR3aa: CASRGVLSSYNEQFF
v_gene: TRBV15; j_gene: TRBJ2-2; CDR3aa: CATSREQRRSGELFF
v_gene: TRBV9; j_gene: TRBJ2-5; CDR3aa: CASSEGQVQETQYF
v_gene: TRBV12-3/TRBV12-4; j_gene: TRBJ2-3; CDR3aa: CASSKRTSGKADTQYF
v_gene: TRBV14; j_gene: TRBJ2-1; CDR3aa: CASSKREWNEQFF
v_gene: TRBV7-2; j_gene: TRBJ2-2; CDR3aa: CASSLKALAGGSGELFF
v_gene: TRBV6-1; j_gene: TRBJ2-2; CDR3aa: CASMGDTGELFF
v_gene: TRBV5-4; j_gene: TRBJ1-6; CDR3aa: CASSLTNLDTLHF
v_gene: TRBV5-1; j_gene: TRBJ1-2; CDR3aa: CASSLALTEGPNYGYTF
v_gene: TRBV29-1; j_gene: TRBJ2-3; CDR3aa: CSAQGLAGPNTQYF